Below are 24 T cell receptor beta chains sequenced from a single sample in a study of T cells in Graves' hyperthyroidism and ophthalmopathy. TCR beta CDR3 region amplification was performed from RNA transcripts. The HTBI primer set drove a first-round RT-PCR of the TCR CDR3. Using its own MiXCR run on the multiplex PCR reads, TCRdb lists one record per CDR3 protein. Of 400,000 to 450,000 distinct CDR3 sequences listed, over 12% were seen once; the top ten hold under 15%. Sequencing was done on a sample of blood. The source of these receptors is a man aged 18 to 30 with Graves' ophthalmopathy.

This clonotype was observed many times. This chain joins TRBV20-1 and TRBJ2-7; TRBD1 is a possible D gene (6 bases). Germline lookup yields CDR1 DFQATT and CDR2 SNEGSKA (reference sequence). This CDR3 region has 16 residues. The V gene lost 4 bases and the J gene lost 6 bases, with 25 bases spanning the gap. DNA of the CDR3: TGCAGTGCTACTGACAGGAGGCAAAAAAGCCCGTCCGAGCAGTACTTC. Translating gives CSATDRRQKSPSEQYF.

The chain employs TRBV4-2 and TRBJ2-3, with 8 bases lining up with TRBD2. V lost 2 bases, J lost 2 bases, and 6 bases stayed unmatched. The CDR3 loop spans 16 amino acids. The germline CDR1 and CDR2 sequences are LGHNA and YNFKEQ. The DNA of the CDR3 is TGTGCCAGCAGCCAATATGAGCGGGGGCTCACAGATACGCAGTATTTT. It encodes CASSQYERGLTDTQYF.

This clonotype was recorded at least ten times. The chain employs TRBV5-1 and TRBJ1-5; D is uncertain. The CDR3 totals 13 residues. CDR1 and CDR2 (germline): SGHRS, YFSETQ. The V end was cut by 1 base, the J end by 5 bases, with 7 bases between. CDR3 loop: CASSLTFDQPQHF. Written as DNA, the CDR3 is TGCGCCAGCAGCTTGACTTTTGATCAGCCCCAGCATTTT.

This clonotype was detected many times. This chain joins TRBV15 and TRBJ2-3; D is ambiguous. The germline CDR1 and CDR2 sequences are LNHNV and YYDKDF (reference sequence). CDR3 length: 17 amino acids. V was cut by 1 base and J by 0 bases, with 14 bases left in between. Written as DNA, the CDR3 is TGTGCCACCAGCAGAGCCTCCTGGGCGTATAGCACAGATACGCAGTATTTT. Translation gives CATSRASWAYSTDTQYF.

At least ten counts were recorded for this clonotype. The chain joins TRBV9 to TRBJ2-7; D tentatively reads TRBD1 or TRBD2 (5 bases each). Trimming stripped 0 bases from V and 1 base from J, with 11 bases between. Germline V gives CDR1 SGDLS, CDR2 YYNGEE. The CDR3 sequence is 15 residues long. CDR3 protein: CASSVGFGASYEQYF. CDR3 bases: TGTGCCAGCAGCGTAGGATTCGGGGCATCCTACGAGCAGTACTTC.

This clonotype was recorded many times. The V gene is TRBV29-1, the J gene TRBJ2-1; the match to TRBD1 covers 9 bases. This CDR3 comprises 13 residues. Germline V gene data show CDR1 as SQVTM and CDR2 as ANQGSEA. V gave up 5 bases and J gave up 8 bases; unmatched junction bases: 7. CDR3 amino acids: CSVWGTGWDEQFF. CDR3 nucleotide sequence: TGCAGCGTTTGGGGGACAGGGTGGGATGAGCAGTTCTTC.

This clonotype has ten or more counts. The rearrangement links TRBV5-1 to TRBJ2-2, with 10 bases matching TRBD1. CDR1 and CDR2 from the germline V gene are SGHRS and YFSETQ. The CDR3 contains 14 residues. The J segment lost 6 bases and the V segment lost 4 bases, leaving 3 bases of the junction unmatched. The CDR3 coding sequence is TGCGCCAGCAGCGCAGGGACAGGGGCCGGGGAGCTGTTTTTT. Its translation: CASSAGTGAGELFF.

The rearrangement joins TRBV4-1 to TRBJ2-1; no definite D call. Trimming shortened V by 0 bases and J by 4 bases, and 13 bases separated the two germline ends. Germline values: CDR1 MGHRA, CDR2 YSYEKL. This CDR3 has 16 residues. The CDR3 DNA sequence: TGCGCCAGCAGCCAAGAAGGCCGGCCTCCTTACAATGAGCAGTTCTTC. Translating gives CASSQEGRPPYNEQFF.

This clonotype was observed at least ten times. The rearrangement links TRBV27 to TRBJ2-7, with 7 bases aligning to TRBD2. The junction had 6 bases not matched to a gene; V was cut back by 3 bases and J by 1 base. The length of the CDR3 is 15 residues. CDR1 and CDR2 from the germline V gene are MNHEY and SMNVEV (reference sequence). In DNA, the CDR3 is TGTGCCAGCAGTTTTAGGGGAGGGAGATCCTACGAGCAGTACTTC. Its translation is CASSFRGGRSYEQYF.

There are many counts of this clonotype. The chain carries TRBV7-2 and TRBJ2-3, with D possibly TRBD2 on 5 matching bases. With 5 bases removed from V and 4 bases from J, the gap between germline ends came to 16 bases. Germline values: CDR1 SGHTA, CDR2 FQGNSA. This CDR3 comprises 15 residues. The CDR3: CASSPGVGSADTQYF. Written as DNA, the CDR3 is TGTGCCAGCAGCCCCGGGGTAGGGTCGGCAGATACGCAGTATTTT.

This clonotype has at least ten counts. V and J are TRBV18 and TRBJ2-7, with TRBD1 matching over 11 bases. Germline V CDR1 and CDR2: KGHSH, LQKENI. CDR3 length: 15 amino acids. V was clipped by 1 base and J by 2 bases; unmatched bases: 1. CDR3 sequence: CASSPQGQGAYEQYF. The CDR3 nucleotides read TGTGCCAGCTCACCACAGGGACAGGGGGCCTACGAGCAGTACTTC.

This clonotype has a count of ten or more. CDR3 residues: CAISERQGASSYNEQFF. The DNA for the CDR3 is TGTGCCATCAGTGAGAGACAGGGCGCAAGCTCCTACAATGAGCAGTTCTTC. The chain links TRBV10-3 to TRBJ2-1, with 7 bases identical to TRBD1. The V gene's germline CDR1 is ENHRY and CDR2 SYGVKD. V trimming: 2 bases; J trimming: 0 bases; junction bases outside the gene matches: 7. The CDR3 has 17 amino acids.

Ten or more counts support this clonotype. This chain connects TRBV6-1 to TRBJ2-7; 7 nucleotides match TRBD2. The CDR3 consists of 15 residues. V lost 7 bases and J lost 7; bases outside the gene matches: 16. CDR1 and CDR2 (germline): MNHNS, SASEGT. This CDR3 is CASNRAGNWGGEQYF. DNA of the CDR3: TGTGCCAGCAACAGAGCGGGAAATTGGGGTGGAGAGCAGTACTTC.

This clonotype was seen many times. J is TRBJ2-3 and V is TRBV6-1; 8 bases line up with TRBD2. CDR1 MNHNS and CDR2 SASEGT come from the germline V gene. There are 15 residues in the CDR3. J lost 0 bases, V lost 2 bases, and 1 base had no gene match. The CDR3 sequence is CASSELAGSTDTQYF. The CDR3 DNA is TGTGCCAGCAGTGAATTAGCGGGAAGCACAGATACGCAGTATTTT.

This clonotype was observed many times. The chain is built from TRBV6-2 or TRBV6-3 and TRBJ2-7; D possibly corresponds to TRBD1 (6 bases). The CDR3 is 13 amino acids. Germline V gene data show CDR1 as MNHEY and CDR2 as SVGEGT. Between the trimmed V and J ends, which lost 7 bases and 0 bases, there was a span of 10 bases. CDR3 protein: CASKGTLSYEQYF. CDR3 DNA: TGTGCCAGCAAAGGGACACTCTCCTACGAGCAGTACTTC.

The sample holds a few counts of this clonotype. The J gene is TRBJ1-2, the V gene TRBV13; D is ambiguous. Germline-derived CDR1 and CDR2 are PRHDT and FYEKMQ (reference sequence). Deletions cut 0 bases from V and 4 bases from J, with 9 bases between. This CDR3 spans 14 amino acids. The CDR3 sequence: CASSLGLRVYGYTF. The DNA of the CDR3 is TGTGCCAGCAGCTTAGGATTAAGGGTCTATGGCTACACCTTC.

The chain uses TRBV7-9 and TRBJ2-6, with TRBD1 matching 12 bases. Losses at the gene ends were 6 bases for V and 4 bases for J; bases not matched to a gene: 10. This CDR3 has 18 amino acids. Per germline, CDR1 SEHNR and CDR2 FQNEAQ (reference sequence). The CDR3: CASSKWGTGGSGANVLTF. DNA for the CDR3: TGTGCCAGCAGTAAATGGGGGACAGGGGGCTCAGGGGCCAACGTCCTGACTTTC.

This clonotype has ten or more counts. This sequence joins TRBV11-2 and TRBJ2-7; D unresolved. V shed 5 bases and J shed 1 base, with 9 bases lying between them. Germline loops: CDR1 SGHAT, CDR2 FQNNGV. The CDR3 totals 13 residues. The CDR3 sequence: CASSTFGSYEQYF. The CDR3 coding sequence is TGTGCCAGCAGCACCTTTGGTTCCTACGAGCAGTACTTC.

The table lists this clonotype with many counts. This sequence joins TRBV18 and TRBJ2-1; D gene uncertain. The CDR3 contains 15 residues. V was pared by 3 bases and J by 3 bases, with 12 bases between. The V gene's germline CDR1 is KGHSH and CDR2 LQKENI. Here the CDR3 reads CASSPQVDIYNEQFF. The DNA of the CDR3 is TGTGCCAGCTCACCTCAGGTAGACATCTACAATGAGCAGTTCTTC.

Many counts were recorded for this clonotype. V usage is TRBV9 and J usage is TRBJ1-6, with D maybe TRBD1 (5 bases). The CDR3 has 17 amino acids. Germline V gives CDR1 SGDLS, CDR2 YYNGEE. V shed 5 bases and J shed 1 base, with 16 bases lying between them. The CDR3 bases are TGTGCCAGCAGTCCCATTCAGGGATGGTCCTATAATTCACCCCTCCACTTT. Its translation: CASSPIQGWSYNSPLHF.

This clonotype has a count of ten or more. J is TRBJ1-2 and V is TRBV12-3 or TRBV12-4, with 7 bases identical to TRBD1. Trimming removed 6 bases from V and 4 bases from J; junction bases left unmatched: 14. This CDR3 is built from 16 residues. CDR3 nucleotide sequence: TGTGCCAGCAGCCGAATTAAGGGACAGCCGACCTATGGCTACACCTTC. It codes for CASSRIKGQPTYGYTF.

The chain is built from TRBV20-1 and TRBJ1-5, with TRBD1 matching over 8 bases. CDR3 size: 15 residues. After removal of 6 bases from V and 6 bases from J, the junction contained 13 bases not matched to a gene. Germline values: CDR1 DFQATT, CDR2 SNEGSKA (reference sequence). The DNA of the CDR3 is TGCAGTGCCAGTATCCCGGACAGGGCGAGTCAGCCCCAGCATTTT. Protein: CSASIPDRASQPQHF.

This clonotype was seen ten or more times. This chain joins TRBV3-1 and TRBJ1-1; unclear D gene. This CDR3 is 16 amino acids long. V was trimmed by 1 base and J by 0 bases, leaving 12 bases between them. The germline CDR1 and CDR2 sequences are LGHDT and YNNKEL (reference sequence). CDR3 in amino acids: CASSQAYGRMNTEAFF. The CDR3 DNA follows: TGTGCCAGCAGCCAAGCTTACGGGAGAATGAACACTGAAGCTTTCTTT.

This clonotype occurred many times. The rearrangement uses TRBV12-3 or TRBV12-4 and TRBJ1-2, with D possibly TRBD1 on 5 matching bases. This CDR3 has 12 amino acids. V was trimmed by 3 bases and J by 8 bases, leaving 10 bases between them. The CDR3 loop reads CASSFYGAGYTF. The CDR3 DNA reads TGTGCCAGCAGTTTTTATGGGGCGGGCTACACCTTC.